This entry concerns a single T cell receptor beta chain. Adults between roughly 18 and 100 years of age took part from 20 to 25 US areas. This entry is derived from a study of blood T cell repertoires in COVID-19. This CDR3 is 18 amino acids long. CDR1 is SGHDT and CDR2 is YYEEEE in the germline V gene. Losses at the gene ends were 4 bases for V and 1 base for J; bases not matched to a gene: 10. Sequenced by immunoSEQ multiplex PCR; TCRdb stores in-frame clones only, minus some. In the table there are approximately 300,000 clones, roughly nine tenths of which are singletons. This sequence joins TRBV5-6 and TRBJ2-3; 12 nucleotides agree with TRBD1. This clonotype was obtained from a man in his sixties who had recovered from COVID-19. Source material: PBMCs or T cells enriched from blood (not recorded which). The DNA of the CDR3 is TGTGCCAGCAGCCCCGGGGACAGGGGGCTCCTACGCACAGATACGCAGTATTTT. It translates to CASSPGDRGLLRTDTQYF.